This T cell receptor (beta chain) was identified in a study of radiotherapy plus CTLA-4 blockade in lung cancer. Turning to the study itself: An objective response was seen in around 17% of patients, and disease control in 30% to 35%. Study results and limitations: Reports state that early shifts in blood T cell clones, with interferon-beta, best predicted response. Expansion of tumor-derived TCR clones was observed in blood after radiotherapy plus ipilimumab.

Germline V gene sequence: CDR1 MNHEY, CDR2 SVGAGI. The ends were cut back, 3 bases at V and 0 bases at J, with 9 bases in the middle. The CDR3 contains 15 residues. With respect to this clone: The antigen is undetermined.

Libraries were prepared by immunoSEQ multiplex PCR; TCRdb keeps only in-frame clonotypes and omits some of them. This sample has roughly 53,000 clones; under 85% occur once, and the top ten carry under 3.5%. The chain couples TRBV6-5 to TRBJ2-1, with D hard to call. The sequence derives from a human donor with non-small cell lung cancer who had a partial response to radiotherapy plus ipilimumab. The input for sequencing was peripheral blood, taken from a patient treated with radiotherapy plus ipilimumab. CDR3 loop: CASSYRGSSYNEQFF. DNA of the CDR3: TGTGCCAGCAGTTATCGAGGAAGCTCCTACAATGAGCAGTTCTTC.